These T cell receptor beta chains were read from a single sample in a study of early T cells in non-severe SARS-CoV-2 infection. TCRdb reprocessed the 5' RACE reads with MiXCR, giving one entry per CDR3 protein. The sample shows some 96,000 distinct CDR3 sequences, approximately 10% of them seen only once. Material: whole blood, obtained at baseline. The receptors shown here come from an adult who was a healthcare worker with PCR-confirmed SARS-CoV-2 infection or an uninfected control (not recorded which). CDR3s include the opening cysteine and the closing phenylalanine or tryptophan. A D gene is named only where the DNA matches it firmly. Part of the rows lack a size; the others show once, few, many or a class for expanded clones.

j_call | clone_size | d_call | v_call | cdr3_nt | cdr3_aa
TRBJ2-7 | - | TRBD2 | TRBV20-1 | TGCAGTGCTAGGTCCCCCTTAGCGGGAGTAAATGAGCAGTACTTC | CSARSPLAGVNEQYF
TRBJ2-7 | few | TRBD1 | TRBV28 | TGTGCCAGCAGGCCCCTGGGACAGGGCTACGAGCAGTACTTC | CASRPLGQGYEQYF
TRBJ2-5 | many | TRBD1 | TRBV6-5 | TGTGCCAGCAGTTACTTGACAGGGGGCGCGGGAGAGACCCAGTACTTC | CASSYLTGGAGETQYF
TRBJ2-7 | few | TRBD2 | TRBV20-1 | TGCAGTGCTAGAGATTGGACTAGCGGGAGGTCCTACGAGCAGTACTTC | CSARDWTSGRSYEQYF
TRBJ2-7 | few | TRBD2 | TRBV9 | TGTGCCAGCAGCGGAACTAGCGGGACGCTCGAGCAGTACTTC | CASSGTSGTLEQYF
TRBJ2-1 | many | TRBD2 | TRBV27 | TGTGCCAGCAGTTTAAGCGGGATTCCTTACAATGAGCAGTTCTTC | CASSLSGIPYNEQFF
TRBJ1-6 | few | TRBD1 | TRBV28 | TGTGCCAGCAGCCCCCCGGGACAGATTAATTCACCCCTCCACTTT | CASSPPGQINSPLHF
TRBJ1-4 | many | TRBD1 | TRBV20-1 | TGCAGTGCTAGGCGGACAGGGGTAGATGAAAAACTGTTTTTT | CSARRTGVDEKLFF
TRBJ2-7 | few | - | TRBV27 | TGTGCCAGCAGTTTCGGATCTGCTTGGTCGTACGAGCAGTACTTC | CASSFGSAWSYEQYF
TRBJ2-2 | many | TRBD2 | TRBV5-1 | TGCGCCAGCAGCGGGGGACTAGTATCCGGGGAGCTGTTTTTT | CASSGGLVSGELFF
TRBJ1-1 | few | - | TRBV29-1 | TGCAGCGTTGAAAGGGGTAGGAACACTGAAGCTTTCTTT | CSVERGRNTEAFF
TRBJ2-7 | - | TRBD2 | TRBV6-5 | TGTGCCAGCAGTTTGGGACTAGCGGGAGGAAACTCCTACGAGCAGTACTTC | CASSLGLAGGNSYEQYF
TRBJ1-2 | few | TRBD1 | TRBV19 | TGTGCCAGTACCACAGGGGGCAGCTATGGCTACACCTTC | CASTTGGSYGYTF